Sequencing of this TCR beta chain was carried out in a study of T cells expressing NK-cell markers (dated by TCRdb to 2019 to 2021). Some background on the complete study: TCR beta-chain repertoires were profiled in sorted CD3+CD56+NKG2C+, CD3+CD56+NKG2C- and CD3+CD56-NKG2C+ T-cell subsets from several donors. Among the eight sequenced donors, seven were HCMV-seropositive and one was HCMV-seronegative. The study sequenced eight donors, all healthy volunteers chosen at random: three men and five women. Libraries were sequenced as 2 x 150 bp reads on Illumina HiSeq 2000/2500, MiSeq or NextSeq.

What the study reported, not specific to this receptor: In several donors, the dominant CD3+CD56+NKG2C+ clonotypes were found to rank among the top 10 CD8+ clonotypes and to make up about 1.0-8% of CD8+ T cells. Those dominant clonotypes were again the most abundant among CD3+CD56-NKG2C+ cells in four donors, at about 25-65%. Whether the expanded NKG2C-expressing T cell clones were specific for HCMV antigens remained unclear.

As to this clonotype: Its antigen has not been determined.

Sequencing was carried out with an Illumina HiSeq 2000. 5'RACE template switching, by which a universal primer site and unique molecular identifiers were added, was used to make TCR beta cDNA libraries. Synthesis of cDNA was primed from the TCR beta constant segment and was followed by two consecutive PCR amplification steps. On the study's bioinformatics: Reads were demultiplexed and grouped by UMI with MIGEC, and clonotypes were assembled and quantified with MiTCR. Only TCR cDNA sequences supported by at least two reads were kept to exclude erroneous sequences. Downstream repertoire analysis used the tcR package, and clonotypes were matched across fractions by CDR3 nucleotide sequence plus V segment. VDJmatch was used to annotate antigen specificity against VDJdb, with one amino acid substitution allowed in CDR3. Once TCRdb had reprocessed the reads, it stored one entry per CDR3 protein sequence and supplied no DNA. The V and J calls reflect TCRdb's pipeline rather than the authors' work. The table for this sample lists about 170,000 distinct CDR3 sequences. The ten top clones hold 20% to 25% of the sample.

To determine HCMV serostatus, a commercial ELISA kit was used to detect HCMV-specific IgG in serum. Ficoll density gradient centrifugation was used to isolate peripheral blood mononuclear cells from blood. The germline V gene encodes CDR1 MNHNS and CDR2 SASEGT. Measured from the cysteine to the phenylalanine, the CDR3 is 14 residues long. No DNA sequence is on record. The source is a man between 18 and 69 years old in good health. Sequenced: blood T cells: a sorted CD56 or NKG2C T cell subset, CD4+ or CD8+ T cells, or bulk PBMC T cells (not recorded which). The chain joins TRBV6-1 to TRBJ2-2; no DNA is available, so the TRBD1 call from TCRdb remains unchecked. The CDR3 sequence is CASSDYRDTGELFF.